This T cell receptor beta chain was recovered during a study of cytomegalovirus exposure and HLA in healthy donors. Study background: T cells numbering about 179 million yielded more than 100 million unique TCR beta sequences in an earlier analysis.

The PCR contained 60 Vbeta and 13 Jbeta primers. The table came from immunoSEQ multiplex PCR; TCRdb's copy has only in-frame clones and leaves some out. The sample includes under 200,000 clones, 77% of them seen just once. This clone appeared a few times. Its cognate antigen is unknown. The V end lost 2 bases, the J end lost 6 bases, and 11 bases lay between the germline ends. The CDR3 has 14 amino acids. Germline V gene lookup returns CDR1 MDHEN and CDR2 SYDVKM. Notes on the study in general: Altogether, about 160 TCR beta chains were recorded as cytomegalovirus-associated. A later analysis reportedly found that, within productive TCRs, an Asian-associated ancestry cluster had fewer N-insertions than the mean observed across the roughly 610 donors.

Material for sequencing was PBMCs. V and J are TRBV28 and TRBJ1-5; weak D call: TRBD1 (5 bases). The TCR originated in a female donor in good health and CMV-seronegative. The DNA for the CDR3 is TGTGCCAGCAGTTTAAGGGCAGGGCTTCAGCCCCAGCATTTT. This gives the protein CASSLRAGLQPQHF.